Each of the 4 T cell receptor beta chains below was sequenced from the same sample in a study of response to subunit inactivated influenza vaccine. TCRdb used MiXCR to reprocess the RT-PCR reads, holding one entry per CDR3 protein. The sample lists around 850,000 distinct CDR3 sequences, approximately 18% occurring once. The sample consisted of PBMCs from blood, taken roughly 5 days after vaccination. Receptors originate from a man in his forties or fifties who received an inactivated influenza vaccine.

The genes are TRBV15 and TRBJ1-1, with TRBD1 as a possible D gene (6 bases). Germline CDR1 is LNHNV and CDR2 is YYDKDF (reference sequence). The CDR3 spans 12 residues. V was trimmed by 2 bases and J by 11 bases, leaving 12 bases between them. The CDR3: CATSRLQGGAFF. The CDR3 bases are TGTGCCACCAGCAGACTACAGGGCGGCGCTTTCTTT.

This chain joins TRBV5-5 and TRBJ2-7, with TRBD2 matching over 7 bases. Germline CDR1 is SGHKS and CDR2 is YYEKEE (reference sequence). The CDR3 runs 18 residues. The V and J ends lost 0 bases and 6 bases, in that order; junction bases with no gene match: 18. DNA of the CDR3: TGTGCCAGCAGCTTGGCCCCACGATGGGCGGGAGCGTCAGGCGAGCAGTACTTC. It specifies CASSLAPRWAGASGEQYF.

This clonotype has just a few counts. V is TRBV9 and J is TRBJ1-2, with D possibly matching TRBD1 (5 bases). Germline assignment: CDR1 SGDLS and CDR2 YYNGEE. CDR3 length: 14 amino acids. V was shortened by 3 bases and J by 3 bases, with 12 bases between the two germline ends. The CDR3 here is CASSARTSHYGYTF. Written as DNA, the CDR3 is TGTGCCAGCAGCGCCCGGACATCTCACTATGGCTACACCTTC.

The chain uses TRBV6-2 or TRBV6-3 and TRBJ2-1, with 7 bases identical to TRBD1. Germline CDR1 is MNHEY and CDR2 is SVGEGT. The CDR3 spans 15 residues. The trim removed 2 bases at V and 3 bases at J, leaving 4 bases unmatched. CDR3 nucleotide sequence: TGTGCCAGCAGTTACAGAACAGGGGTCTACAATGAGCAGTTCTTC. Translated, it gives CASSYRTGVYNEQFF.